The entry below gives a single TCR beta chain sequence along with its context. No antigen is known for it. People who had autoimmune disease history or systemic immunosuppression were excluded. The V and J ends lost 5 bases and 6 bases respectively, with 23 bases between them. The CDR3 consists of 16 residues. Germline CDR1 and CDR2: SGHVS and FQNEAQ. This sample was taken from a study of OX40 agonist ivuxolimab in advanced cancers. The study, taken as a whole, reports: Researchers report that CD8+ T cells had, on average, more expanded clones than CD4+.

Data came from immunoSEQ multiplex PCR; TCRdb stores just in-frame clones and leaves some out. Here the sample spans some 20,000 clones, roughly four fifths being singletons. The origin of this receptor is an adult with an advanced solid tumor such as melanoma, head and neck, liver or kidney cancer. The sample in question was CD4+ or CD8+ T cells sorted from blood, obtained in a trial of the OX40 agonist ivuxolimab. The chain combines TRBV7-8 with TRBJ2-7; D might be TRBD1 or TRBD2, each matching 5 bases. As DNA, the CDR3 is TGTGCCAGCAGCCTGCCCCGAGGGGCTGCACGGCCCGAGCAGTACTTC. Translation: CASSLPRGAARPEQYF.